The T cell receptor (beta chain) described here comes from a study of blood T cell repertoires in COVID-19. Across the study: Acute-phase and convalescent COVID-19 samples originated in the United States, Italy and Spain. T cells, B-cell-depleted T cells, or PBMCs provided the cDNA or gDNA that served as material.

Trimming took off 6 bases at V and 4 bases at J, with 11 bases between the two ends. Germline V gene data show CDR1 as SQVTM and CDR2 as ANQGSEA. CDR3 length: 12 residues. The table came from immunoSEQ multiplex PCR; TCRdb's copy has only in-frame clones and leaves some out. The data hold 200,000 to 250,000 clones, with roughly 80% observed a single time. The sample consisted of peripheral blood. The receptor was derived from a woman in her 70s with acute or convalescent COVID-19. The rearrangement links TRBV29-1 to TRBJ2-3; D is uncertain. As DNA, the CDR3 is TGCAGCGTACGTCCCGTAGCAGATACGCAGTATTTT. This sequence encodes CSVRPVADTQYF.